This T cell receptor beta chain was obtained from a study of blood T cell repertoires in COVID-19. Study context: Samples came from the United States, Italy and Spain, spanning acute and convalescent COVID-19. The analysed material was cDNA or gDNA that came from T cells, B-cell-depleted T cells, or PBMCs.

Study processing details: Using reference gene primer amplification, nucleated cell counts were estimated. Repertoires were generated with immunoSEQ multiplex PCR, while TCRdb's copy carries only in-frame clones and drops some. The DNA gave D and trimming, while V, J and clone size come from that table. Of about 170,000 clones in the sample, around 74% were seen once. Trimming removed 1 base at V and 6 bases at J, with 7 bases between. From germline, CDR1 is LGHDT and CDR2 YNNKEL (reference sequence). The CDR3 runs 13 residues. The sequencing sample was made of peripheral blood. The chain has TRBV3-1 (or the pseudogene TRBV3-2) and TRBJ2-1, with D tentatively TRBD2 (5 bases). The sequence was obtained from a woman of 80 years or more with acute or convalescent COVID-19. CDR3 coding DNA: TGTGCCAGCAGCCAAGTCCGGGGCAATGAGCAGTTCTTC. As protein: CASSQVRGNEQFF.